A selection of T cell receptor beta chains follows, all from one sample in a study of OX40 agonist ivuxolimab in advanced cancers. Data came from immunoSEQ multiplex PCR; TCRdb stores just in-frame clones and leaves some out. The sample lists around 43,000 clones, roughly 86% occurring once. The source material was CD4+ or CD8+ T cells sorted from blood, sampled in a trial of the OX40 agonist ivuxolimab. Receptor source: an adult with an advanced solid tumor such as melanoma, head and neck, liver or kidney cancer. Both conserved end residues are part of each CDR3. The D gene is left open where the match is weak. Clone size is not always given. Where it is, it says once, few, many or a class for expanded clones.

size: NA
V: TRBV27
D: NA
J: TRBJ2-2
DNA: TGTGCCAGCAGTTTATGGCCCGGGGAGCTGTTTTTT
CDR3: CASSLWPGELFF

size: NA
V: TRBV5-4
D: NA
J: TRBJ1-4
DNA: TGTGCCAGCAGCATCGACAGTAACGAAAAACTGTTTTTT
CDR3: CASSIDSNEKLFF

size: NA
V: TRBV18
D: TRBD1
J: TRBJ2-5
DNA: TGTGCCAGCTCGAGGGACAGGGAGATCCAAGAGACCCAGTACTTC
CDR3: CASSRDREIQETQYF

size: NA
V: TRBV9
D: NA
J: TRBJ2-7
DNA: TGTGCCAGTTCACCAGACAGGAGAATTTACGAGCAGTACTTC
CDR3: CASSPDRRIYEQYF

size: NA
V: TRBV5-3
D: NA
J: TRBJ1-5
DNA: TGTGCCAGCAGCTCAGGGGATATTGTCCAGCATTTT
CDR3: CASSSGDIVQHF

size: NA
V: TRBV19
D: TRBD2
J: TRBJ2-1
DNA: TGTGCCAGTAGTGTCTTAGTGGGGGGGTACAATGAGCAGTTCTTC
CDR3: CASSVLVGGYNEQFF

size: NA
V: TRBV5-5
D: TRBD1
J: TRBJ1-1
DNA: TGTGCCAGCAGCCAAGAAGGAGGGGGCGAGGGTATGAACACTGAAGCTTTCTTT
CDR3: CASSQEGGGEGMNTEAFF

size: NA
V: TRBV11-2
D: NA
J: TRBJ2-2
DNA: TGTGCCAGCAGCTTAACCGGGGACACCGGGGAGCTGTTTTTT
CDR3: CASSLTGDTGELFF

size: NA
V: TRBV7-7
D: NA
J: TRBJ1-5
DNA: TGTGCCAGCAGTCGCCAAACACTCGGGACAACTAAACATAGCAATCAGCCCCAGCATTTT
CDR3: CASSRQTLGTTKHSNQPQHF

size: NA
V: TRBV7-2
D: TRBD2
J: TRBJ2-7
DNA: TGTGCCAGCAGCCAGCGCGGGACTAGTTCGAACTACGAGCAGTACTTC
CDR3: CASSQRGTSSNYEQYF

size: NA
V: TRBV6-1
D: TRBD1
J: TRBJ2-5
DNA: TGTGCCAGCAGTGTTGAGGGGGCCTACGAGACCCAGTACTTC
CDR3: CASSVEGAYETQYF

size: NA
V: TRBV27
D: TRBD1
J: TRBJ2-7
DNA: TGTGCCAGCAGACTTATACAGGGGAGACTTGGCGAGCAGTACTTC
CDR3: CASRLIQGRLGEQYF

size: NA
V: TRBV28
D: NA
J: TRBJ1-2
DNA: TGTGCCAGCAGTTTACAAACCCAATGGGGTAACTATGGCTACACCTTC
CDR3: CASSLQTQWGNYGYTF

size: NA
V: TRBV27
D: NA
J: TRBJ2-1
DNA: TGTGCCAGCAGTTCGATCATAGGGGACAATGAGCAGTTCTTC
CDR3: CASSSIIGDNEQFF

size: NA
V: TRBV28
D: TRBD1
J: TRBJ1-4
DNA: TGTGCCAGCAGCCTTGACAGGGCTAATGAAAAACTGTTTTTT
CDR3: CASSLDRANEKLFF

size: NA
V: TRBV5-8
D: NA
J: TRBJ2-7
DNA: TGTGCCAGCAGCTTGGATTACTACGAGCAGTACTTC
CDR3: CASSLDYYEQYF

size: NA
V: TRBV7-8
D: TRBD1
J: TRBJ2-7
DNA: TGTGCCAGCAGCTTTTCCAGGGGGAAAGGGGAGCAGTACTTC
CDR3: CASSFSRGKGEQYF

size: NA
V: TRBV27
D: NA
J: TRBJ2-3
DNA: TGTGCCAGCACCCAGGGGCCGGGGGGTTTCACAGATACGCAGTATTTT
CDR3: CASTQGPGGFTDTQYF

size: NA
V: TRBV9
D: NA
J: TRBJ2-1
DNA: TGTGCCAGCAGCTCCGGGGGGCCATCCAATGAGCAGTTCTTC
CDR3: CASSSGGPSNEQFF

size: NA
V: TRBV27
D: TRBD1
J: TRBJ2-1
DNA: TGTGCCAGCAAAAGATCCGGGACAGGGTTTCGCGAGCAGTTCTTC
CDR3: CASKRSGTGFREQFF

size: NA
V: TRBV9
D: NA
J: TRBJ1-3
DNA: TGTGCCAGCGCAGGAGGAAACACCATATATTTT
CDR3: CASAGGNTIYF

size: once
V: TRBV6-1
D: NA
J: TRBJ2-1
DNA: TGTGCCAGCAGTGAAAGGACGGTGGTCGATGAGCAGTTCTTC
CDR3: CASSERTVVDEQFF

size: NA
V: TRBV21-1
D: NA
J: TRBJ1-3
DNA: TGTGCCAGCAGTGGGTTACGGCCCTCTGGAAACACCATATATTTT
CDR3: CASSGLRPSGNTIYF

size: NA
V: TRBV2
D: NA
J: TRBJ2-3
DNA: TGTGCCAGCAGCCAAACTCCATCCATGGGTACGCAGTATTTT
CDR3: CASSQTPSMGTQYF

size: once
V: TRBV19
D: NA
J: TRBJ1-2
DNA: TGTGCCAGTAGTTTGATAGGGGGGCTAGGCTATGGCTACACCTTC
CDR3: CASSLIGGLGYGYTF

size: NA
V: TRBV29-1
D: TRBD1
J: TRBJ2-2
DNA: TGCAGCGTTGAAGCAGGGGGCGGGACCGGGGAGCTGTTTTTT
CDR3: CSVEAGGGTGELFF

size: NA
V: TRBV11-3
D: NA
J: TRBJ1-5
DNA: TGTGCCAGCATTCGAGCTCCGCCAGGACATAATCAGCCCCAGCATTTT
CDR3: CASIRAPPGHNQPQHF

size: NA
V: TRBV27
D: NA
J: TRBJ2-7
DNA: TGTGCCAGCAGCGGGGCCGCCTACGAGCAGTACTTC
CDR3: CASSGAAYEQYF

size: NA
V: TRBV13
D: TRBD1
J: TRBJ2-1
DNA: TGTGCCAGCAGCTCCGGGACAGGGTTAAGAGGTGAGCAGTTCTTC
CDR3: CASSSGTGLRGEQFF

size: NA
V: TRBV20-1
D: NA
J: TRBJ1-2
DNA: TGCAGTGGTAAGACCAGCTACGGCTACACCTTC
CDR3: CSGKTSYGYTF

size: NA
V: TRBV4-2
D: NA
J: TRBJ2-1
DNA: TGTGCCAGCAGCCTGCATTCTAGTAATGAGCAGTTCTTC
CDR3: CASSLHSSNEQFF

size: NA
V: TRBV5-6
D: NA
J: TRBJ2-7
DNA: TGTGCCAGCAGCTACGATTTGTACGAGCAGTACTTC
CDR3: CASSYDLYEQYF

size: once
V: TRBV9
D: NA
J: TRBJ1-5
DNA: TGTGCCAGCAGCGAGGGGGGGGCCAATCAGCCCCAGCATTTT
CDR3: CASSEGGANQPQHF

size: NA
V: TRBV28
D: NA
J: TRBJ2-7
DNA: TGTGCCAGCAGACGACAGGGAGGCTACGAGCAGTACTTC
CDR3: CASRRQGGYEQYF

size: NA
V: TRBV25-1
D: NA
J: TRBJ2-3
DNA: TGTGCCAGCAGTGCCAGATCGGTAGTGGGGGGGCCCCCAGATACGCAGTATTTT
CDR3: CASSARSVVGGPPDTQYF

size: once
V: TRBV5-4
D: NA
J: TRBJ2-2
DNA: TGTGCCAGCAGCCAGCCCATCTACGGAACGACCGGGGAGCTGTTTTTT
CDR3: CASSQPIYGTTGELFF

size: NA
V: TRBV27
D: TRBD1
J: TRBJ2-7
DNA: TGTGCCAGCAGTTTATCCCGCGCAGGGGGCTTCTACGAGCAGTACTTC
CDR3: CASSLSRAGGFYEQYF

size: NA
V: TRBV4-3
D: NA
J: TRBJ2-1
DNA: TGCGCCAGCAGCCAAGGGGCCGGGCAGGGAAACTACAATGAGCAGTTCTTC
CDR3: CASSQGAGQGNYNEQFF

size: NA
V: TRBV27
D: TRBD1
J: TRBJ2-7
DNA: TGTGCCAGCAGTACCGGATCCGGGACAGCTTCCTACGAGCAGTACTTC
CDR3: CASSTGSGTASYEQYF

size: NA
V: TRBV6-6
D: NA
J: TRBJ1-1
DNA: TGTGCCAGCACCAGGGCCGATGAAGCTTTCTTT
CDR3: CASTRADEAFF

size: NA
V: TRBV16
D: NA
J: TRBJ1-4
DNA: TGTGCCTCGGCGGGGGATGAAAAACTGTTTTTT
CDR3: CASAGDEKLFF

size: NA
V: TRBV5-6
D: TRBD1
J: TRBJ2-7
DNA: TGTGCCAGCAGCGTAGGACAGGGGAGCTACGAGCAGTACTTC
CDR3: CASSVGQGSYEQYF

size: once
V: TRBV5-4
D: NA
J: TRBJ2-3
DNA: TGTGCCAGCCGACTAGTGGGGGGCACAGATACGCAGTATTTT
CDR3: CASRLVGGTDTQYF

size: NA
V: TRBV13
D: NA
J: TRBJ1-1
DNA: TGTGCCAGCAGCTTAGAGAGGATTGAAGCTTTCTTT
CDR3: CASSLERIEAFF

size: NA
V: TRBV11-2
D: NA
J: TRBJ1-5
DNA: TGCGCCAGCAGCCAGGGGATAGGAGGGGACACGGGTCAGCCCCAGCATTTT
CDR3: CASSQGIGGDTGQPQHF

size: NA
V: TRBV6-5
D: NA
J: TRBJ1-3
DNA: TGTGCCAGCGGGACCTCTGGAAACACCATATATTTT
CDR3: CASGTSGNTIYF

size: NA
V: TRBV6-5
D: NA
J: TRBJ1-1
DNA: TGTGCCAGCAGTCCGGGACTTACGAACACTGAAGCTTTCTTT
CDR3: CASSPGLTNTEAFF

size: NA
V: TRBV7-3
D: NA
J: TRBJ2-7
DNA: TGTGCCAGCAGCCCGGGTGGGGGAGGAGGGTACGAGCAGTACTTC
CDR3: CASSPGGGGGYEQYF

size: NA
V: TRBV5-6
D: NA
J: TRBJ1-5
DNA: TGTGCCAGCAGCTTGAGGAACGGACGAAATCAGCCCCAGCATTTT
CDR3: CASSLRNGRNQPQHF

size: NA
V: TRBV5-4
D: TRBD1
J: TRBJ1-2
DNA: TGTGCCAGCAGCGATGGGACAGACACCAACTATGGCTACACCTTC
CDR3: CASSDGTDTNYGYTF

size: NA
V: TRBV4-1
D: NA
J: TRBJ2-1
DNA: TGCGCCAGCAGCCACGCCTTTGAGCAGTTCTTC
CDR3: CASSHAFEQFF

size: NA
V: TRBV29-1
D: NA
J: TRBJ1-2
DNA: TGCAGCGGAGATCAGGGAGCTCCCCATGGCTACACCTTC
CDR3: CSGDQGAPHGYTF

size: NA
V: TRBV15
D: NA
J: TRBJ1-4
DNA: TGTGCCACCAGCAGAGTACGGGCCTCCCTAGGGGCAACTAATGAAAAACTGTTTTTT
CDR3: CATSRVRASLGATNEKLFF

size: NA
V: TRBV13
D: TRBD1
J: TRBJ2-2
DNA: TGTGCCAGCAGCTTAGGCCAACAGGGGGCTAGGGACACCGGGGAGCTGTTTTTT
CDR3: CASSLGQQGARDTGELFF

size: NA
V: TRBV7-2
D: NA
J: TRBJ1-1
DNA: TGTGCCAGCAGCTTGGGGTCGAAAGCTTTCTTT
CDR3: CASSLGSKAFF